Below, 26 T cell receptor beta chains from the same sample are listed, as sequenced in a study of human T cells and chemical hapten exposure. The time point is: patch test 1, 2 weeks after DPC sensitization. As to treatment: therapeutic diphenylcyclopropenone sensitization with weekly scalp DPC. TCRdb reprocessed the RACE reads via MiXCR and lists one record per CDR3 protein. This sample yields approximately 49,000 distinct CDR3 sequences, of which 9.3% are seen a single time; around 4.5% belongs to the top ten. Sequences were derived from whole blood, sampled in connection with sensitization to the hapten diphenylcyclopropenone (DPC). The receptors here all came from a woman aged 45-65 years with alopecia areata. Some clones in this sample may be carry-over from other donors' samples.

The chain uses TRBV2 and TRBJ2-2; D is unresolved. Germline V gene data show CDR1 as SNHLY and CDR2 as FYNNEI. With 8 bases removed from V and 0 bases from J, the gap between germline ends came to 10 bases. The CDR3 contains 14 residues. This CDR3 is CASVFGTNTGELFF. CDR3 DNA sequence: TGTGCCAGCGTTTTTGGCACGAACACCGGGGAGCTGTTTTTT.

This clonotype appeared many times. This chain connects TRBV6-4 to TRBJ1-5; TRBD1 aligns across 7 bases. Losses at the gene ends were 5 bases for V and 4 bases for J; bases not matched to a gene: 8. The CDR3 covers 15 residues. Germline assignment: CDR1 MRHNA and CDR2 SNTAGT. This CDR3 reads CASSLQPGQNQPQHF. The CDR3 coding sequence is TGTGCCAGCAGTCTCCAACCGGGACAGAATCAGCCCCAGCATTTT.

This clonotype was observed many times. The rearrangement uses TRBV6-5 and TRBJ1-5; 9 bases line up with TRBD1. The ends lost 6 bases at V and 4 bases at J; junction bases unmatched: 4. The germline V gene encodes CDR1 MNHEY and CDR2 SVGAGI. This CDR3 comprises 14 residues. As DNA, the CDR3 is TGTGCCAGCAGGAAAGGACAGGGGAATCAGCCCCAGCATTTT. Translating gives CASRKGQGNQPQHF.

The V gene is TRBV20-1, the J gene TRBJ2-5, with 7 bases lining up with TRBD2. The V and J ends lost 4 bases and 2 bases, in that order; junction bases with no gene match: 4. The CDR3 is 13 amino acids. Germline V lookup: CDR1 DFQATT, CDR2 SNEGSKA (reference sequence). The CDR3 nucleotides are TGCAGTGCTAATCTAGCGGCACAAGAGACCCAGTACTTC. Translating it yields CSANLAAQETQYF.

This clonotype has at least ten counts. The chain joins TRBV7-9 to TRBJ1-6; D gene ambiguous. There are 13 residues in the CDR3. V was trimmed by 1 base and J by 7 bases, leaving 5 bases between them. Germline lookup yields CDR1 SEHNR and CDR2 FQNEAQ (reference sequence). CDR3 sequence: CASSLESNSPLHF. The CDR3 region has the DNA TGTGCCAGCAGCTTAGAGTCCAATTCACCCCTCCACTTT.

This clonotype was seen a handful of times. This chain uses TRBV5-1 with TRBJ2-7; 8 nucleotides line up with TRBD2. This CDR3 region has 15 residues. Germline CDR1 reads SGHRS; CDR2 reads YFSETQ. Trimming at V came to 3 bases and at J to 4 bases, leaving 9 bases not matched to a gene. The CDR3 DNA sequence: TGCGCCAGCAGCTCGGGACTAGTGCGCCCTTACGAGCAGTACTTC. It yields the protein CASSSGLVRPYEQYF.

This clonotype was observed a few times. The chain carries TRBV19 and TRBJ2-1, with D maybe TRBD1 (6 bases). This CDR3 has 14 residues. V dropped 5 bases and J dropped 4 bases, with 12 bases sitting between them. Germline assignment: CDR1 LNHDA and CDR2 SQIVND (reference sequence). The CDR3 spells CASSWGQTYNEQFF. As DNA, the CDR3 is TGTGCCAGTAGTTGGGGACAAACTTACAATGAGCAGTTCTTC.

The sample holds many counts of this clonotype. The chain combines TRBV20-1 with TRBJ2-3; TRBD2 is a possible D gene (5 bases). This CDR3 contains 16 residues. Germline V CDR1 and CDR2: DFQATT, SNEGSKA (reference sequence). The V and J ends lost 5 bases and 6 bases respectively, with 24 bases between them. Here the CDR3 DNA reads TGCAGTGCTGGAGCGGTTTTTGAGGGTATTGGGGATACGCAGTATTTT. It yields the protein CSAGAVFEGIGDTQYF.

The rearrangement uses TRBV28 and TRBJ1-5; maybe TRBD1 (5 bases). V shed 5 bases and J shed 0 bases, with 20 bases lying between them. The CDR3 runs to 18 residues. The germline CDR1 and CDR2 sequences are MDHEN and SYDVKM. Written as DNA, the CDR3 is TGTGCCAGCAGTCTCCCCCCCGGGGACCTCTATAGCAATCAGCCCCAGCATTTT. Protein product: CASSLPPGDLYSNQPQHF. Supplemented by reference TRBV28 and TRBJ1-5, the full variable domain reads DVKVTQSSRYLVKRTGEKVFLECVQDMDHENMFWYRQDPGLGLRLIYFSYDVKMKEKGDIPEGYSVSREKKERFSLILESASTNQTSMYLCASSLPPGDLYSNQPQHFGDGTRLSIL.

The chain joins TRBV18 to TRBJ1-6; unclear D gene. This CDR3 spans 17 amino acids. Germline V gene data show CDR1 as KGHSH and CDR2 as LQKENI. Trimming shortened V by 3 bases and J by 14 bases, and 26 bases separated the two germline ends. CDR3 coding DNA: TGTGCCAGCTCACCGAATGTAGTATCCCGAGGTGGTACGACCCTCCACTTT. This sequence encodes CASSPNVVSRGGTTLHF.

The chain recombines TRBV9 with TRBJ1-2; no clear D. CDR1 and CDR2 from the germline V gene are SGDLS and YYNGEE. V was pared by 3 bases and J by 8 bases, with 11 bases between. There are 12 residues in the CDR3. This CDR3 reads CASSEHPFGYTF. The CDR3, as DNA: TGTGCCAGCAGCGAGCACCCTTTCGGCTACACCTTC. The variable domain in full, completed from reference TRBV9 and TRBJ1-2, reads DSGVTQTPKHLITATGQRVTLRCSPRSGDLSVYWYQQSLDQGLQFLIQYYNGEERAKGNILERFSAQQFPDLHSELNLSSLELGDSALYFCASSEHPFGYTFGSGTRLTVV.

CDR3 sequence reads: CASSLSAGYTDTQYF. The CDR3 DNA reads TGTGCCAGCAGCTTATCGGCAGGCTACACAGATACGCAGTATTTT. This chain links TRBV7-7 with TRBJ2-3, with no clear D. The CDR3 loop spans 15 amino acids. V dropped 2 bases and J dropped 2 bases, with 11 bases sitting between them. From germline, CDR1 is SSHAT and CDR2 FNYEAQ (reference sequence).

This clonotype was recorded at least ten times. The chain has TRBV19 and TRBJ1-5; TRBD1 is a possible D gene (5 bases). This CDR3 has 16 amino acids. Deletions cut 6 bases from V and 4 bases from J, with 19 bases between. CDR1 and CDR2 from the germline V gene are LNHDA and SQIVND (reference sequence). CDR3 in amino acids: CASRQGTLSLNQPQHF. The CDR3 nucleotides are TGTGCCAGTAGGCAAGGGACCCTCAGCTTGAATCAGCCCCAGCATTTT.

This clonotype was recorded many times. The chain recombines TRBV11-2 with TRBJ2-7, with D perhaps TRBD2 (6 bases). This CDR3 contains 19 residues. Trimming shortened V by 5 bases and J by 7 bases, and 33 bases separated the two germline ends. Germline-derived CDR1 and CDR2 are SGHAT and FQNNGV. The CDR3 sequence: CASSPISRRRGGPPYEQYF. CDR3 nucleotides: TGTGCCAGCAGCCCCATTTCCCGCCGCCGGGGAGGACCTCCGTATGAGCAGTACTTC.

The chain joins TRBV6-2 or TRBV6-3 to TRBJ2-2, with TRBD1 as a possible D gene (6 bases). The ends were cut back, 6 bases at V and 4 bases at J, with 12 bases in the middle. The CDR3 spans 14 residues. The germline gives CDR1 MNHEY, CDR2 SVGEGT. CDR3 DNA sequence: TGTGCCAGCAGGTTAGGACAGTTCACCGGGGAGCTGTTTTTT. Amino acids: CASRLGQFTGELFF.

The sample holds many counts of this clonotype. V usage is TRBV29-1 and J usage is TRBJ1-5; D is uncertain. Deletions cut 4 bases from V and 5 bases from J, with 12 bases between. This CDR3 region has 13 residues. Germline lookup yields CDR1 SQVTM and CDR2 ANQGSEA. The DNA for the CDR3 is TGCAGCGTTGCCGGCGGGAGGGATCAGCCCCAGCATTTT. Translation gives CSVAGGRDQPQHF.

Ten or more counts support this clonotype. The V gene is TRBV7-6, the J gene TRBJ2-7; possible D gene TRBD1, 6 bases. Trimming pared 7 bases from V and 3 bases from J, leaving 13 bases between. This CDR3 has 13 amino acids. Germline CDR1 SGHVS, CDR2 FNYEAQ. The DNA of the CDR3 is TGTGCCAGCACAAGACAGGACCGCTACGAGCAGTACTTC. Its translation is CASTRQDRYEQYF.

This clonotype was seen ten or more times. The V call is TRBV24-1, the J call TRBJ2-1; D gene uncertain. The CDR3 extends over 16 amino acids. Germline assignment: CDR1 KGHDR and CDR2 SFDVKD. The ends were cut back, 2 bases at V and 4 bases at J, with 14 bases in the middle. The CDR3 DNA reads TGTGCCACCAGTGATTCATCGGCACCTCAATACAATGAGCAGTTCTTC. It codes for CATSDSSAPQYNEQFF.

At least ten counts were recorded for this clonotype. This sequence joins TRBV27 and TRBJ1-2, with a tentative D call TRBD1 (5 bases). Germline V gives CDR1 MNHEY, CDR2 SMNVEV (reference sequence). V was trimmed by 4 bases and J by 2 bases, leaving 11 bases between them. The CDR3 is 14 amino acids. In DNA form, the CDR3 reads TGTGCCAGCAGTTCACAGGTTTCCAACTATGGCTACACCTTC. Amino acids: CASSSQVSNYGYTF.

The table lists this clonotype with many counts. The J gene is TRBJ2-5, the V gene TRBV12-3 or TRBV12-4; D not resolved. V shed 2 bases and J shed 5 bases, with 3 bases lying between them. This CDR3 comprises 11 residues. CDR3 protein: CASSLMETQYF. The CDR3, as DNA: TGTGCCAGCAGTTTAATGGAGACCCAGTACTTC.

This clonotype was counted ten times or more. This rearrangement joins TRBV5-5 to TRBJ1-1; the D is unclear. CDR3 size: 14 residues. Germline CDR1 reads SGHKS; CDR2 reads YYEKEE (reference sequence). V lost 6 bases and J 4 bases, leaving 16 bases between the germline ends. CDR3 sequence: CASTSGVPGTEAFF. In nucleotides, the CDR3 is TGTGCCAGCACATCGGGAGTGCCGGGCACTGAAGCTTTCTTT.

This clonotype was counted at least ten times. The chain couples TRBV6-5 to TRBJ2-7; no reliable D call. Germline V gene data show CDR1 as MNHEY and CDR2 as SVGAGI. The CDR3 runs to 13 residues. Trimming cost V 2 bases and J 4 bases, with 9 bases left between them. The CDR3 here is CASSYNRNYEQYF. In DNA, the CDR3 is TGTGCCAGCAGTTACAATCGGAATTACGAGCAGTACTTC.

This clonotype was observed at least ten times. The chain joins TRBV18 to TRBJ1-1; D ambiguous. The germline V gene encodes CDR1 KGHSH and CDR2 LQKENI. The CDR3 extends over 14 amino acids. V lost 1 base, J lost 1 base, and 7 bases lay in between. CDR3 in amino acids: CASSPQAENTEAFF. In DNA form, the CDR3 reads TGTGCCAGCTCACCACAGGCTGAGAACACTGAAGCTTTCTTT. The whole variable domain, remainder taken from reference TRBV18 and TRBJ1-1, is NAGVMQNPRHLVRRRGQEARLRCSPMKGHSHVYWYRQLPEEGLKFMVYLQKENIIDESGMPKERFSAEFPKEGPSILRIQQVVRGDSAAYFCASSPQAENTEAFFGQGTRLTVV.

This clonotype was observed at least ten times. This chain connects TRBV12-3 or TRBV12-4 to TRBJ1-1; D remains unclear. Trimming pared 10 bases from V and 1 base from J, leaving 13 bases between. The CDR3 is made up of 13 amino acids. The CDR3 is CATGRTPNTEAFF. The CDR3 nucleotides read TGTGCCACCGGTCGGACTCCGAACACTGAAGCTTTCTTT.

The chain links TRBV29-1 to TRBJ2-7; 13 positions agree with TRBD2. This CDR3 has 14 residues. Germline V gene sequence: CDR1 SQVTM, CDR2 ANQGSEA. Trimming removed 5 bases from V and 3 bases from J; junction bases left unmatched: 4. CDR3 amino acids: CSVRTSGSFYEQYF. DNA of the CDR3: TGCAGCGTTAGGACTAGCGGGAGTTTCTACGAGCAGTACTTC.

The chain is built from TRBV12-3 or TRBV12-4 and TRBJ2-2; D unresolved. There are 13 residues in the CDR3. V was pared by 1 base and J by 8 bases, with 8 bases between. This CDR3 reads CASSLGVNGELFF. Here the CDR3 DNA reads TGTGCCAGCAGTTTAGGTGTGAATGGGGAGCTGTTTTTT.